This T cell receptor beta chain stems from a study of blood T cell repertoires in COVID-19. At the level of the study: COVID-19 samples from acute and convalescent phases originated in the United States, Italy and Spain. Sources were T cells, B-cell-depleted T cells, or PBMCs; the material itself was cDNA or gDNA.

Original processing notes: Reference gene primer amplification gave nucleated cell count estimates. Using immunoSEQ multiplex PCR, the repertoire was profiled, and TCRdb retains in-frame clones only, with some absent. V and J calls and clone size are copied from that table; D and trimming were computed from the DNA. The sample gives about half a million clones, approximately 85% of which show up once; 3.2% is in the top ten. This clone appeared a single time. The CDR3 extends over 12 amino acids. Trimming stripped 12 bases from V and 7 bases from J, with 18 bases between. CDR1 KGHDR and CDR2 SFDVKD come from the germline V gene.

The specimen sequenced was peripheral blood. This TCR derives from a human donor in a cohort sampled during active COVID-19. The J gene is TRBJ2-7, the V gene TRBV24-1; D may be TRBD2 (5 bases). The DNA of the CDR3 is TGTGCCGCCTTTGGTGCGGGTTGGGAGCAGTACTTC. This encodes CAAFGAGWEQYF.